The present T cell receptor beta chain was sequenced within a study of blood T cell repertoires in COVID-19. The overall study: The study drew acute and convalescent COVID-19 samples from the United States, Italy and Spain. T cells, B-cell-depleted T cells, or PBMCs supplied cDNA or gDNA.

Sequencing used immunoSEQ multiplex PCR; TCRdb keeps in-frame clones, though not all of them. The profile shows about 97,000 clones, approximately 80% of them singletons. The V end lost 8 bases, the J end lost 2 bases, and 9 bases lay between the germline ends. CDR1 and CDR2 (germline): MNHEY, SVGAGI. The CDR3 sequence is 12 residues long. Sequencing was done on a sample of peripheral blood. This clonotype was obtained from a man in his sixties or seventies with acute or convalescent COVID-19. The gene calls are TRBV6-5 and TRBJ2-5; D not resolved. The CDR3 sequence is CASFTVQETQYF. For the CDR3, the DNA is TGTGCCAGCTTCACGGTACAAGAGACCCAGTACTTC.